The rows below give T cell receptor beta chains drawn from one sample of a study of technical replicates of blood from a few donors. Repertoires were generated with immunoSEQ multiplex PCR, while TCRdb's copy carries only in-frame clones and drops some. This sample yields roughly 52,000 clones, of which roughly 95% are seen a single time; around 3% belongs to the top ten. Sequencing was carried out using PBMCs. The receptors were sampled from a human donor in good health. Some clones in this sample may be carry-over from other donors' samples. The CDR3 runs from the conserved cysteine through the conserved F or W. Fields, in order: CDR3 length, D gene, J gene, V gene, clone size, CDR3 DNA, CDR3 protein. The D gene is left open where the match is weak. Size values are once, few and many counts, or a class for expanded clones, and some rows have none.

13 . TRBJ2-7 TRBV7-2 . TGTGCCAGCAGCACTGTCGCGAGATACGAGCAATACTTC CASSTVARYEQYF
17 TRBD2 TRBJ2-7 TRBV10-3 . TGTGCCGAGGTGGGGGGACTAGCGGGAGCTAATCGGGGGGAGCAGTACTTC CAEVGGLAGANRGEQYF
14 TRBD2 TRBJ2-1 TRBV6-5 once TGTGCCAGCAGCTCGCGGGGGGGCCATAATGAGCAGTTCTTC CASSSRGGHNEQFF
15 TRBD2 TRBJ2-7 TRBV11-2 once TGTGCCAGCAGCTTGCTAGCGGGGGCGACCTACGAGCAGTACTTC CASSLLAGATYEQYF
18 TRBD2 TRBJ2-1 TRBV18 . TGTGCCAGCTCACCAATCGGCGGGGGGGCCACCTCCCACAATGAGCAGTTCTTC CASSPIGGGATSHNEQFF
16 TRBD1 TRBJ2-5 TRBV7-6 . TGTGCCAGCAGCACTCGACAGGGAAGAGTAGAAGAGACCCAGTACTTC CASSTRQGRVEETQYF
13 . TRBJ1-5 TRBV2 . TGTGCCAGCACCCGGGGGATCCATCAGCCCCAGCATTTT CASTRGIHQPQHF
15 TRBD2 TRBJ2-5 TRBV11-2 few TGTGCCAGCACTGCTTGGCCAGCGGGGGAGGAGACCCAGTACTTC CASTAWPAGEETQYF
12 . TRBJ1-2 TRBV29-1 . TGCAGCGTTGATCCGGGGGACTATGGCTACACCTTC CSVDPGDYGYTF
15 TRBD1 TRBJ1-1 TRBV28 . TGTGCCAGCAGTTTCGGTACAGGGGTGAACACTGAAGCTTTCTTT CASSFGTGVNTEAFF
13 . TRBJ2-2 TRBV11-3 . TGTGCCAGCTCCCTTGGGGGGACCGGGGAGCTGTTTTTT CASSLGGTGELFF
13 . TRBJ2-4 TRBV6-5 . TGTGCCAGCAGTCGATCCTCTAGTGAGGTTCAGTACTTC CASSRSSSEVQYF
17 TRBD2 TRBJ2-7 TRBV27 . TGTGCCAGCAGTCCCTCTAGCGGGGGGCTTAGCTCCTACGAGCAGTACTTC CASSPSSGGLSSYEQYF
14 TRBD2 TRBJ2-1 TRBV7-3 . TGTGCCAGCAGGGTAGCGGGAGGCGATAATGAGCAGTTCTTC CASRVAGGDNEQFF
16 TRBD2 TRBJ2-1 TRBV27 . TGTGCCAGCAGACTGCAGGGGACTAGCGGCAACAATGAGCAGTTCTTC CASRLQGTSGNNEQFF
15 TRBD1 TRBJ1-4 TRBV2 once TGTGCCAGCAGGGAGCAGGGACAGCCTAATGAAAAACTGTTTTTT CASREQGQPNEKLFF
16 TRBD1 TRBJ1-5 TRBV7-8 . TGTGCCAGCAGCCCCGGGACAGGGGGCAATAATCAGCCCCAGCATTTT CASSPGTGGNNQPQHF
24 TRBD1 TRBJ2-1 TRBV18 once TGTGCCAGCTCACCAAGAACCTCGGGTGAGGCAGGGGGTATTCTGGGACAGCCCTACAATGAGCAGTTCTTC CASSPRTSGEAGGILGQPYNEQFF
14 . TRBJ2-3 TRBV7-9 . TGTGCCAGCAGCTTCGGCGGGCGCACAGATACGCAGTATTTT CASSFGGRTDTQYF
13 . TRBJ1-1 TRBV11-1 . TGTGCCAGCAGCTTACGAGGGAACACTGAAGCTTTCTTT CASSLRGNTEAFF
17 TRBD1 TRBJ1-5 TRBV4-3 . TGCGCCAGCAGCCAAGATCGGGGGACAGGGAAAAATCAGCCCCAGCATTTT CASSQDRGTGKNQPQHF
13 . TRBJ2-1 TRBV10-3 once TGTGCCATCAGTGAATGGACAGGAGGGGAGCAGTTCTTC CAISEWTGGEQFF
15 TRBD2 TRBJ2-5 TRBV9 . TGTGCCAGCAGCTCCCGCGGGGGTTTCCAAGAGACCCAGTACTTC CASSSRGGFQETQYF
16 TRBD2 TRBJ2-3 TRBV4-1 . TGCGCCAGCAGCCAAGATTCGGGGGGGCCGGGAGATACGCAGTATTTT CASSQDSGGPGDTQYF
15 TRBD2 TRBJ2-1 TRBV10-3 once TGTGCCATCAGGGACACTAGCGTCTCCTACAATGAGCAGTTCTTC CAIRDTSVSYNEQFF
15 TRBD1 TRBJ2-7 TRBV6-1 . TGTGCCAGCAACTTCTACCGGGACAGGGGTCACGAGCAGTACTTC CASNFYRDRGHEQYF
16 TRBD2 TRBJ2-7 TRBV7-3 few TGTGCCAGCAGCTACAAGACTAGCGGGAAATCCTACGAGCAGTACTTC CASSYKTSGKSYEQYF
15 TRBD1 TRBJ2-3 TRBV2 . TGTGCCAGCAGTGTACAGGGGGCCGGAACAGATACGCAGTATTTT CASSVQGAGTDTQYF
19 TRBD1 TRBJ1-3 TRBV9 . TGTGCCAGCAGCGTCGCGGACAGGAGGTACCCCGCTTCTGGAAACACCATATATTTT CASSVADRRYPASGNTIYF
17 TRBD2 TRBJ2-2 TRBV18 . TGTGCCAGCTCACCAAGCAGGAGCGGGAGGTCCACCGGGGAGCTGTTTTTT CASSPSRSGRSTGELFF
14 TRBD1 TRBJ2-7 TRBV6-6 . TGTGCCAGCAGGCAGGACAGGGGTTTCTACGAGCAGTACTTC CASRQDRGFYEQYF
12 . TRBJ1-1 TRBV10-3 once TGTGCCACCCGAACTTCGGACACTGAAGCTTTCTTT CATRTSDTEAFF